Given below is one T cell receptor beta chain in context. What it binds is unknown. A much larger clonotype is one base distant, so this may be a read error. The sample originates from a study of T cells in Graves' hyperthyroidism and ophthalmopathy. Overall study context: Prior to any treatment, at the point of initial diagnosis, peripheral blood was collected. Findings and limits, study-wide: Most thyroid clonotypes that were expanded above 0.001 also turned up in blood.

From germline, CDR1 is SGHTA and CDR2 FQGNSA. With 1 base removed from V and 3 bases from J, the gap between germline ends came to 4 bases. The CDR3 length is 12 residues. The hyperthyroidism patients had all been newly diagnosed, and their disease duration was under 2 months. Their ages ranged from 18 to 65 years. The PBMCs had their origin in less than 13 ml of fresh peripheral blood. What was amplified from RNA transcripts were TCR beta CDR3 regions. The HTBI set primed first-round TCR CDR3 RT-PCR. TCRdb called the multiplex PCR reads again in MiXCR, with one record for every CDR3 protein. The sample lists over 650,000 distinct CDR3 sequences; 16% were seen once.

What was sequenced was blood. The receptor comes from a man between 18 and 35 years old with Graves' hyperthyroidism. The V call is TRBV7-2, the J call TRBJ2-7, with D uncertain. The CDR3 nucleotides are TGTGCCAGCAGCTTAGAGTACTACGAGCAGTACTTC. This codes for CASSLEYYEQYF.